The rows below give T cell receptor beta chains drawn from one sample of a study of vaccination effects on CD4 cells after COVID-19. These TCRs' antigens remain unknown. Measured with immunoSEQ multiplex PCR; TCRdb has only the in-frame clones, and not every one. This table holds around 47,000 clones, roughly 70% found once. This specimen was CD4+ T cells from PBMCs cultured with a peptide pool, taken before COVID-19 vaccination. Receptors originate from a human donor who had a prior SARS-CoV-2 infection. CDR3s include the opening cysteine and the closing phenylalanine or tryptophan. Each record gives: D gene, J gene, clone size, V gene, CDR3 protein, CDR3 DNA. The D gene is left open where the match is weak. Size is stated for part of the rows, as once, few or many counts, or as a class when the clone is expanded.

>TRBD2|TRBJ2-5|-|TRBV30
CGTGTTETQYF
TGTGGAACGGGGACTACGGAGACCCAGTACTTC
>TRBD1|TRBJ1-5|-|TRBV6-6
CASSRGSNQPQHF
TGTGCCAGCAGCAGGGGGTCCAATCAGCCCCAGCATTTT
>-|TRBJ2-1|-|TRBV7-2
CASSDGGGLYNEQFF
TGTGCCAGCAGCGACGGTGGGGGGCTCTACAATGAGCAGTTCTTC
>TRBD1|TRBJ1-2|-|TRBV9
CASSARHQQDRADYGYTF
TGTGCCAGCAGCGCACGCCATCAACAGGACAGGGCTGACTATGGCTACACCTTC
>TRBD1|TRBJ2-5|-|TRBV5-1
CASSPHGQGARETQYF
TGCGCCAGCAGCCCCCATGGACAGGGGGCGCGGGAGACCCAGTACTTC
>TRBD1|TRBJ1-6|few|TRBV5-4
CASSTDRDSPLHF
TGTGCCAGCAGCACTGACAGGGATTCACCCCTCCACTTT
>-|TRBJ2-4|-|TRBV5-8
CASSSKTDLAKNIQYF
TGTGCCAGCAGCTCCAAGACAGATTTAGCCAAAAACATTCAGTACTTC
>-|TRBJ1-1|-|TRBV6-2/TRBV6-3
CASSTAGFRWTAFF
TGTGCCAGCAGTACGGCGGGGTTTCGTTGGACGGCTTTCTTT
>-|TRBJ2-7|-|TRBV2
CASSEQDEQYF
TGTGCCAGCAGTGAACAGGACGAGCAGTACTTC
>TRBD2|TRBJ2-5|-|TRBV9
CASSTGTRGGETQYF
TGTGCCAGCAGCACCGGGACCCGGGGAGGGGAGACCCAGTACTTC
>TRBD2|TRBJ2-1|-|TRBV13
CASSQPGGDHNNEQFF
TGTGCCAGCAGCCAACCGGGGGGGGATCACAACAATGAGCAGTTCTTC
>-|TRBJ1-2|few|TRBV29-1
CSVAMGWANYGYTF
TGCAGCGTGGCCATGGGGTGGGCTAACTATGGCTACACCTTC
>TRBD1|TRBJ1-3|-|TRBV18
CASSPKQGSGNTIYF
TGTGCCAGCTCACCTAAACAGGGGTCTGGAAACACCATATATTTT
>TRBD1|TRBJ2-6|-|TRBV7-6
CASSQQGTTGANVLTF
TGTGCCAGCAGCCAACAGGGGACGACTGGGGCCAACGTCCTGACTTTC
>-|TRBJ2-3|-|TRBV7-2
CASSLGRVTDTQYF
TGTGCCAGCAGCTTAGGCAGGGTGACAGATACGCAGTATTTT
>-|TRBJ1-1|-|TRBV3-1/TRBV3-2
CASSQVDGAEAFF
TGTGCCAGCAGCCAAGTTGACGGGGCTGAAGCTTTCTTT
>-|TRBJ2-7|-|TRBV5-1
CASSLGIQDRIFYEQYF
TGCGCCAGCAGCTTGGGAATTCAGGACAGAATATTCTACGAGCAGTACTTC
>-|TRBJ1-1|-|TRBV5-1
CASTQTGANTEAFF
TGCGCCAGCACCCAAACAGGTGCCAACACTGAAGCTTTCTTT
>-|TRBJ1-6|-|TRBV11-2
CASSPRSSYNSPLHF
TGTGCCAGCAGCCCCCGAAGCTCCTATAATTCACCCCTCCACTTT
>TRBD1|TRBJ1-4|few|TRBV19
CASSTVDRGLGKLFF
TGTGCCAGTAGTACCGTGGACAGGGGGCTCGGAAAACTGTTTTTT
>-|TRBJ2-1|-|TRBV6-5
CASSWGGDSYNEQFF
TGTGCCAGCAGTTGGGGGGGGGACAGTTACAATGAGCAGTTCTTC
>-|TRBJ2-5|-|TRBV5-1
CASSLFGTEQETQYF
TGCGCCAGCAGCTTGTTCGGTACAGAGCAAGAGACCCAGTACTTC
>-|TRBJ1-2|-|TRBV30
CAWSLKGGEGYTF
TGTGCCTGGAGTCTCAAGGGGGGTGAGGGCTACACCTTC
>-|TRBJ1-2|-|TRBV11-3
CASSLGAYGYTF
TGTGCCAGCAGCTTGGGAGCCTATGGCTACACCTTC
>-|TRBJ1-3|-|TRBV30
CAWSSDSTSGNTIYF
TGTGCCTGGAGTTCTGACAGTACCTCTGGAAACACCATATATTTT
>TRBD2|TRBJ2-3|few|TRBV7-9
CASSLYYSLAGLDTQYF
TGTGCCAGCAGCTTATATTATAGCCTAGCGGGATTAGATACGCAGTATTTT
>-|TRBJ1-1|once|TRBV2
CASSVPGRKNTEAFF
TGTGCCAGCAGTGTCCCGGGACGGAAAAACACTGAAGCTTTCTTT
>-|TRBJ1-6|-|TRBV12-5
CASGSGGPYNSPLHF
TGTGCTAGTGGTTCGGGCGGCCCCTATAATTCACCCCTCCACTTT
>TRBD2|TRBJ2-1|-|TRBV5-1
CASSLGSPGMRGGIYEQFF
TGCGCCAGCAGCTTGGGGTCCCCCGGGATGCGGGGGGGTATCTATGAGCAGTTCTTC
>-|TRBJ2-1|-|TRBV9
CASSVEPGTVYNEQFF
TGTGCCAGCAGCGTCGAACCCGGGACCGTTTACAATGAGCAGTTCTTC
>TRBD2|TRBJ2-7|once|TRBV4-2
CASSQRTSLDEQYF
TGTGCCAGCAGCCAAAGGACTAGTTTGGACGAGCAGTACTTC
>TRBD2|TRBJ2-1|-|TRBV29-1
CSVGGGGNEQFF
TGCAGCGTTGGGGGCGGGGGAAATGAGCAGTTCTTC
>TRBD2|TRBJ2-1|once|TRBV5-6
CASSISGTTNNEQFF
TGTGCCAGCAGCATTAGCGGGACGACCAACAATGAGCAGTTCTTC
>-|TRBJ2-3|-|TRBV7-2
CASSLEGGTTDTQYF
TGTGCCAGCAGCTTAGAAGGGGGTACCACAGATACGCAGTATTTT
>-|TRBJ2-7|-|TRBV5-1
CASSSGGQDSYEQYF
TGCGCCAGCAGCTCAGGCGGGCAGGACTCCTACGAGCAGTACTTC